The 19 T cell receptor beta chains reported below all come from one sample, sequenced in a study of T cell responses to AZD1222 COVID-19 vaccine. Method: immunoSEQ multiplex PCR; TCRdb's copy keeps in-frame clones and lacks some. The sample has under 200,000 clones; roughly 94% are singletons. This material consisted of peripheral blood, taken on day 0 of AZD1222 vaccination. These receptor sequences come from an adult in good health.

V gene TRBV24-1 combines with J gene TRBJ2-7; D is possibly TRBD1 or TRBD2 (5 bases each). Germline V gives CDR1 KGHDR, CDR2 SFDVKD. The V and J ends lost 9 bases and 3 bases respectively, with 11 bases between them. This CDR3 has 12 residues. The CDR3 region is CATGGRGYEQYF. CDR3 nucleotide sequence: TGTGCCACCGGGGGACGGGGCTACGAGCAGTACTTC.

CDR3 nucleotides: TGTGCCAGCAGCTTGACCGGGGGCCTCACAGATACGCAGTATTTT. As protein: CASSLTGGLTDTQYF. The rearrangement uses TRBV11-2 and TRBJ2-3; either TRBD1 or TRBD2 may supply D (6 bases each). Germline V gives CDR1 SGHAT, CDR2 FQNNGV. Trimming cost V 3 bases and J 2 bases, with 12 bases left between them. The CDR3 consists of 15 residues.

The gene calls are TRBV11-2 and TRBJ2-2; TRBD2 matches 11 bases. From germline, CDR1 is SGHAT and CDR2 FQNNGV. This CDR3 spans 19 amino acids. After removal of 2 bases from V and 3 bases from J, the junction contained 11 bases not matched to a gene. CDR3 nucleotide sequence: TGTGCCAGCAGCTTACAAGGACTAGCGGGTCGTTGGGACACCGGGGAGCTGTTTTTT. Translated: CASSLQGLAGRWDTGELFF. The whole variable domain, remainder taken from reference TRBV11-2 and TRBJ2-2, is EAGVAQSPRYKIIEKRQSVAFWCNPISGHATLYWYQQILGQGPKLLIQFQNNGVVDDSQLPKDRFSAERLKGVDSTLKIQPAKLEDSAVYLCASSLQGLAGRWDTGELFFGEGSRLTVL.

In the case of this clone: The junction differs from germline at one of its ends, possibly a read error. V gene TRBV6-5 combines with J gene TRBJ1-4, with D possibly matching TRBD1 (6 bases). The germline V gene encodes CDR1 MNHEY and CDR2 SVGAGI. The CDR3 spans 16 residues. The CDR3 DNA reads TGTGCCAGCAGTTACGGGGCGACAGGCCCTAATGACAAACTGTTTTTT. This translates into CASSYGATGPNDKLFF.

The chain has TRBV9 and TRBJ1-4; D gene uncertain. Trimming pared 0 bases from V and 7 bases from J, leaving 7 bases between. The CDR3 sequence is 13 residues long. Germline loops: CDR1 SGDLS, CDR2 YYNGEE. The CDR3 coding sequence is TGTGCCAGCAGCGTAGGGCCGTCTGAAAAACTGTTTTTT. It is translated as CASSVGPSEKLFF. The variable domain in full, with the rest retrieved from reference TRBV9 and TRBJ1-4, is DSGVTQTPKHLITATGQRVTLRCSPRSGDLSVYWYQQSLDQGLQFLIQYYNGEERAKGNILERFSAQQFPDLHSELNLSSLELGDSALYFCASSVGPSEKLFFGSGTQLSVL.

V is TRBV3-1 (or the pseudogene TRBV3-2) and J is TRBJ2-7; no definite D call. V was trimmed by 4 bases and J by 6 bases, leaving 10 bases between them. Germline lookup yields CDR1 LGHDT and CDR2 YNNKEL (reference sequence). CDR3 length: 12 amino acids. DNA of the CDR3: TGTGCCAGCAGCCCCCCCGGACGCGAGCAGTACTTC. Residues: CASSPPGREQYF.

This chain links TRBV9 with TRBJ2-7; 9 nucleotides align to TRBD1. Germline-derived CDR1 and CDR2 are SGDLS and YYNGEE. V shed 0 bases, J shed 2 bases, and the junction held 3 bases outside the gene matches. This CDR3 region has 15 residues. The CDR3 sequence: CASSVGGQGPYEQYF. Here the CDR3 DNA reads TGTGCCAGCAGCGTAGGCGGACAGGGGCCCTACGAGCAGTACTTC.

The chain uses TRBV2 and TRBJ1-2, with TRBD1 as a possible D gene (5 bases). Germline V gene data show CDR1 as SNHLY and CDR2 as FYNNEI. This CDR3 has 13 amino acids. The V end was cut by 7 bases, the J end by 9 bases, with 18 bases between. The CDR3 DNA reads TGTGCCAGCATTCTCCAGGACAATGCGAGCTACACCTTC. Amino acid sequence: CASILQDNASYTF.

The J gene is TRBJ2-3, the V gene TRBV3-1 (or the pseudogene TRBV3-2); no reliable D call. Germline CDR1 is LGHDT and CDR2 is YNNKEL (reference sequence). The CDR3 is 13 residues long. The V and J ends lost 3 bases and 6 bases respectively, with 10 bases between them. The CDR3 region has the DNA TGTGCCAGCAGCCATACAAGCTCCGATACGCAGTATTTT. Encoded protein: CASSHTSSDTQYF.

The chain uses TRBV20-1 and TRBJ2-5; D is ambiguous. V lost 3 bases and J 3 bases, leaving 8 bases between the germline ends. There are 12 residues in the CDR3. CDR1 is DFQATT, CDR2 SNEGSKA, per germline (reference sequence). The CDR3 region has the DNA TGCAGTGCTAGTTCCCAGGAAGAGACCCAGTACTTC. It encodes CSASSQEETQYF.

The chain is built from TRBV10-2 and TRBJ2-2; D gene ambiguous. Germline V gives CDR1 WSHSY, CDR2 SAAADI. The germline V and J ends were trimmed by 7 bases and 0 bases, with 9 bases remaining between them. The CDR3 spans 14 residues. CDR3 region: CASTQITNTGELFF. CDR3 bases: TGCGCCAGCACCCAGATAACGAACACCGGGGAGCTGTTTTTT.

This clone has just a few counts. The CDR3 coding sequence is TGCAGTGCTAGTAGGATGGGGAATGAAAAACTGTTTTTT. The encoded protein is CSASRMGNEKLFF. The rearrangement links TRBV20-1 to TRBJ1-4; unclear D gene. Trimming removed 3 bases at V and 5 bases at J, with 10 bases between. Germline loops: CDR1 DFQATT, CDR2 SNEGSKA (reference sequence). This CDR3 has 13 residues.

Remarks on this clone: Relative to the germline gene, one junction end is altered; a read error may explain this. For the CDR3, the DNA is TGTGCCAGCAGTCTATCAAAACAAGGACAGGGGGAGCTGTTTTTT. This gives the protein CASSLSKQGQGELFF. The chain uses TRBV27 and TRBJ2-2; D may be TRBD1 (6 bases). Germline V gene data show CDR1 as MNHEY and CDR2 as SMNVEV (reference sequence). This CDR3 has 15 amino acids.

Regarding this clone: Other DNA sequences from this sample encode an identical CDR3 as well. The chain has TRBV5-4 and TRBJ2-7, with D unresolved. Trimming took off 2 bases at V and 3 bases at J, with 9 bases between the two ends. The CDR3 runs 13 residues. From germline, CDR1 is SGHNT and CDR2 YYREEE (reference sequence). CDR3 sequence reads: CASSLDRLYEQYF. The CDR3 DNA follows: TGTGCCAGCAGCTTAGATCGGCTCTACGAGCAGTACTTC.

CDR3 DNA sequence: TGTGCCAGCAGCCCCAGGGGCGGCTCTGGGGCCAACGTCCTGACTTTC. This sequence encodes CASSPRGGSGANVLTF. The chain has TRBV7-2 and TRBJ2-6; the D gene is possibly TRBD1 (6 bases). The germline V gene has CDR1 SGHTA and CDR2 FQGNSA. This CDR3 region has 16 residues. The ends were cut back, 5 bases at V and 0 bases at J, with 11 bases in the middle.

This chain joins TRBV5-8 and TRBJ1-6; possible D gene TRBD1, 5 bases. CDR1 and CDR2 from the germline V gene are SGHTS and YDEGEE. The V end was cut by 8 bases, the J end by 7 bases, with 13 bases between. The CDR3 length is 13 residues. In nucleotides, the CDR3 is TGTGCCAGTGGGGGGGAAACGAATTCACCCCTCCACTTT. Amino acid sequence: CASGGETNSPLHF.

This chain links TRBV18 with TRBJ1-4; D is uncertain. V dropped 2 bases and J dropped 7 bases, with 8 bases sitting between them. CDR3 size: 13 residues. In germline, CDR1 is KGHSH, CDR2 LQKENI. The CDR3 nucleotides are TGTGCCAGCTCACCAAAAACAGCTGAAAAACTGTTTTTT. The encoded protein is CASSPKTAEKLFF. Variable domain in full (rest from reference TRBV18 and TRBJ1-4): NAGVMQNPRHLVRRRGQEARLRCSPMKGHSHVYWYRQLPEEGLKFMVYLQKENIIDESGMPKERFSAEFPKEGPSILRIQQVVRGDSAAYFCASSPKTAEKLFFGSGTQLSVL.

The genes are TRBV5-1 and TRBJ2-3; D is ambiguous. There are 15 residues in the CDR3. CDR1 and CDR2 (germline): SGHRS, YFSETQ. Trimming pared 0 bases from V and 2 bases from J, leaving 10 bases between. CDR3 coding DNA: TGCGCCAGCAGCTTGGCGACTCATAACACAGATACGCAGTATTTT. Translated, it gives CASSLATHNTDTQYF.

This chain links TRBV28 with TRBJ1-2; no definite D call. The CDR3 loop spans 11 amino acids. CDR1 MDHEN and CDR2 SYDVKM come from the germline V gene. Deletions cut 11 bases from V and 3 bases from J, with 10 bases between. The CDR3 spells CAVDSDYGYTF. The DNA for the CDR3 is TGTGCCGTGGATAGCGACTATGGCTACACCTTC.